This T cell receptor beta chain is from a study of shared T cell receptors in the human thymus. Assay used: immunoSEQ multiplex PCR; TCRdb lists only in-frame clones, some missing. The sample has almost 550,000 clones; 70% to 80% are singletons. The sample was also linked to a second study, of human thymus T cells. From that second work: The sample donors, healthy Finnish infants, were having corrective surgery for congenital heart defects. Surgeons resected thymus tissue during corrective heart surgery.

This clonotype originated in a boy less than two years old with a congenital heart defect. The source material was thymocytes.

The CDR3 nucleotides read TGTGCCAGCAGCTTAGAGGCGGGCCCACAGGGGTCAGATACGCAGTATTTT. This translates into CASSLEAGPQGSDTQYF. The gene calls are TRBV7-2 and TRBJ2-3; 7 bases agree with TRBD1. Germline loops: CDR1 SGHTA, CDR2 FQGNSA. This CDR3 is built from 17 residues. The V gene end was trimmed by 1 base and the J gene end by 4 bases; junction bases not matched to a gene: 11.